This T cell receptor (beta chain) is drawn from a study of T cells after yellow fever vaccination. The CDR3 is 16 amino acids. Germline values: CDR1 LGHDT, CDR2 YNNKEL (reference sequence). J gave up 0 bases and V 3 bases, and 4 bases lay outside the gene matches. TCRdb itself ran the 5' RACE reads through MiXCR, one entry per CDR3 protein. Of about 630,000 distinct CDR3 sequences in the sample, around 12% were seen once. This clonotype was recorded once. Specimen: PBMCs, collected on the day of the yellow fever booster vaccination. V usage is TRBV3-1 and J usage is TRBJ2-4; 8 bases are a match to TRBD2. The sequence was obtained from a man aged 25-45 years who received the YFV17D yellow fever vaccine. CDR3 amino acids: CASSQIAGLAKNIQYF. The CDR3 DNA reads as TGTGCCAGCAGCCAGATAGCGGGACTAGCCAAAAACATTCAGTACTTC.